This passage covers 7 T cell receptor beta chains from one sample sequenced in a study of shared clonotypes between healthy human individuals. Here immunoSEQ multiplex PCR was the method, and the copy in TCRdb shows in-frame clones only, minus some. The table lists 2 million to 3 million clones, 80% to 95% of them singletons, with more than 0.35% in the top ten. The sample consisted of naive CD4+ T cells from PBMCs. Specified subset: CD45RA+ positively selected. Source of these receptors: a young man in good health. Some clones in this sample may be carry-over from other donors' samples.

The rearrangement links TRBV9 to TRBJ2-1; a possible D gene is TRBD1 (6 bases). Germline-derived CDR1 and CDR2 are SGDLS and YYNGEE. V lost 6 bases to trimming and J lost 2 bases, with 21 bases between them. The CDR3 is made up of 17 amino acids. Here the CDR3 DNA reads TGTGCCAGCACGACAACCCTGGGGGCGGAAGCCTACAATGAGCAGTTCTTC. It specifies CASTTTLGAEAYNEQFF.

This clone was seen once. The CDR3 DNA reads TGTGCCAGCAGCCCGACAGGGTTCGGCTACACCTTC. Translating it yields CASSPTGFGYTF. The rearrangement uses TRBV2 and TRBJ1-2, with TRBD1 matching 7 bases. Germline V lookup: CDR1 SNHLY, CDR2 FYNNEI. V shed 6 bases, J shed 8 bases, and the junction held 6 bases outside the gene matches. This CDR3 has 12 residues.

The chain joins TRBV9 to TRBJ2-6, with D perhaps TRBD1 or TRBD2 (6 bases each). V was trimmed by 3 bases and J by 0 bases, leaving 16 bases between them. The CDR3 totals 18 residues. Germline loops: CDR1 SGDLS, CDR2 YYNGEE. The CDR3 DNA reads as TGTGCCAGCAGCGGGGGGCGGGACATGTTCTCTGGGGCCAACGTCCTGACTTTC. Amino acid sequence: CASSGGRDMFSGANVLTF.

The CDR3: CASSARDGYTF. The CDR3 DNA reads as TGTGCCAGCAGCGCAAGGGATGGCTACACCTTC. The chain combines TRBV28 with TRBJ1-2; D is unclear. From germline, CDR1 is MDHEN and CDR2 SYDVKM. The V gene lost 6 bases and the J gene lost 6 bases, with 8 bases spanning the gap. The CDR3 runs 11 residues.

The rearrangement joins TRBV2 to TRBJ2-2; D unclear. CDR3 size: 14 residues. Germline V lookup: CDR1 SNHLY, CDR2 FYNNEI. V dropped 4 bases and J dropped 1 base, with 7 bases sitting between them. The CDR3: CASSGSRNTGELFF. DNA for the CDR3: TGTGCCAGCAGTGGGAGCAGGAACACCGGGGAGCTGTTTTTT. Supplemented by reference TRBV2 and TRBJ2-2, the full variable domain reads EPEVTQTPSHQVTQMGQEVILRCVPISNHLYFYWYRQILGQKVEFLVSFYNNEISEKSEIFDDQFSVERPDGSNFTLKIRSTKLEDSAMYFCASSGSRNTGELFFGEGSRLTVL.

The gene calls are TRBV30 and TRBJ1-4; no clear D. Germline lookup yields CDR1 GTSNPN and CDR2 SVGIG (reference sequence). The V end lost 5 bases, the J end lost 0 bases, and 13 bases lay between the germline ends. The CDR3 is 15 residues long. The CDR3, as DNA: TGTGCCTGGTCTATCTACCTTGCAACTAATGAAAAACTGTTTTTT. It codes for CAWSIYLATNEKLFF.

The chain employs TRBV5-1 and TRBJ1-6; 9 nucleotides align to TRBD1. With V trimmed by 0 bases and J by 9 bases, 4 bases remained unmatched. CDR1 is SGHRS, CDR2 YFSETQ, per germline. CDR3 length: 15 residues. The CDR3: CASSLAGQGRSPLHF. As DNA, the CDR3 is TGCGCCAGCAGCTTGGCGGGACAGGGCCGTTCACCCCTCCACTTT. The full variable domain, in which reference TRBV5-1 and TRBJ1-6 provide the parts outside the CDR3, is KAGVTQTPRYLIKTRGQQVTLSCSPISGHRSVSWYQQTPGQGLQFLFEYFSETQRNKGNFPGRFSGRQFSNSRSEMNVSTLELGDSALYLCASSLAGQGRSPLHFGNGTRLTVT.